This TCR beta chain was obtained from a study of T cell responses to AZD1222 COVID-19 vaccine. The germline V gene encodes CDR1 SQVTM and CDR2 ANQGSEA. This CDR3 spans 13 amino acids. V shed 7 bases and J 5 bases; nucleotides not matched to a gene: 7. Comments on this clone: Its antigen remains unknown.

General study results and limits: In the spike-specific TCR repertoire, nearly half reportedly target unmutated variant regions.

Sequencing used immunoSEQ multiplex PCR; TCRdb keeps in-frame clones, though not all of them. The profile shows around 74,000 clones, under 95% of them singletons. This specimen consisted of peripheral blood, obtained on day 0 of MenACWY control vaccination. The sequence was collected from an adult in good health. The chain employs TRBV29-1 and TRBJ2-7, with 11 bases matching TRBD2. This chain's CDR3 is CSAHLAGGHEQYF. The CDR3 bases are TGCAGCGCCCACCTAGCGGGGGGCCACGAGCAGTACTTC.